This TCR beta chain originates from a study of T cells after yellow fever vaccination (dated by TCRdb to about 2019). Study-level background: Libraries from fractions with low cell numbers were prepared with the SMART-Seq v4 Ultra Low Input RNA kit. Two healthy male donors, one aged 18 to 30 and one aged 30 to 39 years, were included in the cohort. To follow T-cell clones before and after primary and booster YFV17D yellow fever vaccination, bulk TCR alpha and beta repertoires were sequenced over time. Blood was collected at multiple timepoints before and after primary and secondary immunization, and bulk PBMC replicates and cell subsets were isolated.

Overall study results and their limits: The secondary T-cell response was found to be weaker but faster than the primary response, with a peak reached on day 5 rather than on day 15. Most clones expanded after primary vaccination were re-detected after the booster (96% of CD4 and roughly 85% of CD8), suggesting broad memory maintenance. Only a couple of donors were included in the study, so the extent to which the findings can be generalized is limited. FACS-sorted repertoires could contain abundant contaminating clonotypes from the bulk population, so computational filtering was required. A small fraction of clonotypes showed up in both the CD4 and CD8 compartments, probably as a result of convergent recombination.

The run used an Illumina NovaSeq 6000. TCR cDNA was synthesized by 5'RACE template switching, through which a universal primer site and unique molecular identifiers were introduced. Priming for cDNA synthesis came from both the TCR alpha and TCR beta constant segments. Library amplification used two PCR steps, and the second PCR step added sample barcodes and sequencing adapters. Sequencing of libraries was done on Illumina HiSeq 2500 (2x100 bp) or NovaSeq (2x150 bp). As for how the authors treated the data: Reads were demultiplexed and collapsed into UMI consensus sequences with MIGEC, and V(D)J alignment was performed with MiXCR. Clonotypes responding to the vaccine were identified with edgeR on replicate PBMC samples, with the criteria of FDR below 0.01 and a log2 fold change above 5 up to day 15. CD4 or CD8 identity was assigned to each bulk clonotype according to whether the clonotype was present at higher abundance in the sequenced CD4 repertoire or the sequenced CD8 repertoire. Clones were called with MiXCR by TCRdb after fastp trimmed the public reads at Q25, and only in-frame beta chains were retained. Rows are unified per CDR3 protein, each entry keeping the most common DNA and genes. It is TCRdb's table, rather than the study itself, that gives the V and J calls and clone size. Recorded for this sample are around 320,000 distinct CDR3 sequences; 4% to 5.5% of them occurred a single time. The ten biggest clones cover 19% of the sample.

From the cysteine through the phenylalanine, the CDR3 covers 13 amino acids. The only DNA kept is the CDR3, 39 bases in frame from the first base. V and J are truncated by 6 bases and 7 bases respectively, leaving an intervening sequence of 15 bases. The germline V gene specifies SNHLY as CDR1 and FYNNEI as CDR2. Per the publication, the treatment or condition label means: live attenuated yellow fever vaccine strain. Two biological replicates of bulk PBMCs were collected at each blood-draw timepoint. PBMCs were isolated from peripheral blood using a standard Ficoll-Paque protocol. TriZol was used to extract RNA from bulk PBMCs, from CD4 and CD8 fractions, and from dextramer-positive and dextramer-negative fractions. This clonotype occurred a few times. Its binding antigen is unknown. Within one base of it there is no much larger clone, and no base qualities were kept.

This receptor was taken from a man younger than 30 who received the YFV17D yellow fever vaccine. The chain links TRBV2 with TRBJ1-1, with no confidently assigned D gene. The specimen comprised PBMCs, sampled 15 days after the yellow fever booster vaccination. The nucleotides read TGTGCCAGCAGAACCTTCGAGGGTCTTGAAGCTTTCTTT. Translated, this gives CASRTFEGLEAFF.